This T cell receptor beta chain was profiled in a study of Ad26.COV2.S vaccination and SARS-CoV-2 variants. Background on the study: Donor allocation was to the COV1001 Ad26.COV2.S trial arm.

Documented treatment: roughly 18 received Ad26.COV2.S at low or high dose, single or two shots; 5 received placebo; per-sample allocation not given. Samples analyzed were those drawn on day 63 after the first vaccine or placebo injection. Only in-frame clones appear in the TCRdb table, and some are missing; sequencing was by immunoSEQ multiplex PCR. This table has about 420,000 clones, 88% appearing once. Germline V gene sequence: CDR1 SGHRS, CDR2 YFSETQ. The V gene lost 2 bases and the J gene lost 0 bases, with 8 bases spanning the gap. The CDR3 loop spans 15 amino acids. This rearrangement joins TRBV5-1 to TRBJ1-4; D not certain. The clonotype originates from a person between 18 and 65 years old who received the Ad26.COV2.S COVID-19 vaccine or a placebo. The specimen comprised peripheral blood, sampled in a trial of Ad26.COV2.S vaccine versus placebo. CDR3 bases: TGCGCCAGCAGCTTTTTAGGGTCAACTAATGAAAAACTGTTTTTT. It specifies CASSFLGSTNEKLFF.